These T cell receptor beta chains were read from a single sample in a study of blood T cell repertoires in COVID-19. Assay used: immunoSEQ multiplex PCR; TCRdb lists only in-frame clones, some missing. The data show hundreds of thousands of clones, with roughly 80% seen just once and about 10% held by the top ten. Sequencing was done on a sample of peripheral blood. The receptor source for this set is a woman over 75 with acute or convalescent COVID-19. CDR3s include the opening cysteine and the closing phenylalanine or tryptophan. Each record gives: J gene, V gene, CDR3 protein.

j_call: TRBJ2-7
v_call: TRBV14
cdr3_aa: CASSLAETGYYEQYF

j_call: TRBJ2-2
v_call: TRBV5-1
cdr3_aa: CASSLGPASGGLGGELFF

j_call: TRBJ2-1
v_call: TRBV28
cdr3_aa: CASTRDRPSSYNEQFF

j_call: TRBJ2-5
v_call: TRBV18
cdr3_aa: CASSSAGLQETQYF

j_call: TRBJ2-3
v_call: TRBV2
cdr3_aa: CANILAGATDTQYF

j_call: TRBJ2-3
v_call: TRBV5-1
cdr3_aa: CASSLLLRGQSDTQYF

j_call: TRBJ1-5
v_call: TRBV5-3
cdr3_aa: CARSFPDGGRCQPQHF

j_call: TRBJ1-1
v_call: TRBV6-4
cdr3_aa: CASSIDRSTEAFF

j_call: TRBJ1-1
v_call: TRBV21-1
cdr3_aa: CASSNPRVPTEAFF

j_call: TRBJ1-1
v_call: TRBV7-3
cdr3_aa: CASSLSQNTEAFF

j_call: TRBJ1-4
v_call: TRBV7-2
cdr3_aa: CASSLGQYGEKLFF

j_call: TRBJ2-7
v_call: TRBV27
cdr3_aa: CASRGTVSYEQYF

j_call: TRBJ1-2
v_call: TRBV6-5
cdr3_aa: CASSYSRTGPIYGYTF

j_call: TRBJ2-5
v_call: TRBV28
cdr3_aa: CASRTGTGVEETQYF

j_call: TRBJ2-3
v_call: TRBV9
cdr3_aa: CASSVGTSGGTTDTQYF

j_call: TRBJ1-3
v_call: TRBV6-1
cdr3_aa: CASSDGGYTIYF

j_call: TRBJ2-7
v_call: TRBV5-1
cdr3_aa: CASSLGRGGLYEQYF

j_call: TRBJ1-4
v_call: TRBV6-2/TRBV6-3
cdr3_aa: CASSYDGTAGEKLFF

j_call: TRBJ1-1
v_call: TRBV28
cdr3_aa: CASSGQGELSTEAFF

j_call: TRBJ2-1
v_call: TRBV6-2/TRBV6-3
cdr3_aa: CASSQGTGFYNEQFF

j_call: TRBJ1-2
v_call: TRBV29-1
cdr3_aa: CSVSRGPVYTF

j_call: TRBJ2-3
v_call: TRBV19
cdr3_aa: CASTHRGTDTQYF

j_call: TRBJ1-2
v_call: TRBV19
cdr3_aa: CASSRDRGWDANYGYTF

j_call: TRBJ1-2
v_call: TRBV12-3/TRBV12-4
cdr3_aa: CASNRDRGRGYTF

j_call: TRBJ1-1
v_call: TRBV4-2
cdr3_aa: CASSQETNTEAFF

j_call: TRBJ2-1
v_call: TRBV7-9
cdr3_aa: CASSLAGGPGNEQFF

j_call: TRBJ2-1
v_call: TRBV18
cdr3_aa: CASSPTGDDNEQFF

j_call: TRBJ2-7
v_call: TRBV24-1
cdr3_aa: CATSDNTGGNYEQYF

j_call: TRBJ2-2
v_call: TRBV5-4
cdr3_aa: CASSPGTNPGELFF

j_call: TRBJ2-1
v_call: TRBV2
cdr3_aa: CASLGAYNEQFF

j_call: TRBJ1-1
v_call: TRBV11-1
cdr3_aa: CASSQSAGLAEAFF

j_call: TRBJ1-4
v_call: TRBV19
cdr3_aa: CASSTTVGTGSSKLFF

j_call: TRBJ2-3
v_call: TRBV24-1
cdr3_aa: CATSGVDSGTDTQYF

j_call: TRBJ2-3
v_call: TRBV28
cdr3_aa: CASTLRQHASTDTQYF

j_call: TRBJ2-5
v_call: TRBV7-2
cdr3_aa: CASSRAGGVRETQYF

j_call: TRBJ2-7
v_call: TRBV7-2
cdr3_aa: CASSLRQTGLYEQYF

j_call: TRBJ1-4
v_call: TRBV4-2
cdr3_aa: CASSQEQGAGEKLFF

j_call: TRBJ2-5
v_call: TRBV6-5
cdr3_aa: CASSYGDTGETQYF

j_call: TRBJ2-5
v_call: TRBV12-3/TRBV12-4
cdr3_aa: CASSPGGQETQYF

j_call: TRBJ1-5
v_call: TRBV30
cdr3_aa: CAWREDTNQPQHF

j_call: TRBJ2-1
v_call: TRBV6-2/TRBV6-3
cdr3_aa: CASSFYRYNEQFF

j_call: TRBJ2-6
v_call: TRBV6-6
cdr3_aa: CASSRRSGTGDSGANVLTF

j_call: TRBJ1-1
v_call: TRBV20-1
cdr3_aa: CSASPLGLGTEAFF

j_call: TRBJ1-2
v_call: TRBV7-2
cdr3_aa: CASSWDTNYGYTF

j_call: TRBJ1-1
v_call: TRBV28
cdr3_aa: CASSLLGRGEAFF

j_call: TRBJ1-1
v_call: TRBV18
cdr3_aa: CASSPELNTEAFF

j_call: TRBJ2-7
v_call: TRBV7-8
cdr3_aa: CASSLSRGPAYEQYF

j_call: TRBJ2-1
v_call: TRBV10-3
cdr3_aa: CATGGGRPYNEQFF

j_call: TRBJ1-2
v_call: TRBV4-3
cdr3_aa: CASSQGRNNYGYTF

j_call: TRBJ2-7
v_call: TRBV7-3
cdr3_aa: CASSFGEGPYEQYF

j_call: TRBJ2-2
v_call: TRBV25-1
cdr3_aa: CASSDFNTGELFF

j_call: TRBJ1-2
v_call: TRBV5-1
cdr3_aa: CASSLTGVYGYTF

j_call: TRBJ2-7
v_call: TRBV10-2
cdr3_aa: CASSGQGTGGEQYF